This entry lists 19 T cell receptor beta chains sequenced from one sample in a study of blood T cell repertoires in COVID-19. Assay: immunoSEQ multiplex PCR; the TCRdb copy retains only in-frame clones and omits some. The sample lists approximately 150,000 clones, roughly 84% occurring once. The source material was PBMCs or T cells enriched from blood (not recorded which). The receptors here all came from a man in his 60s who had recovered from COVID-19.

The V and J genes are TRBV24-1 and TRBJ2-1, with TRBD2 as a possible D gene (7 bases). The CDR3 runs 16 residues. In germline, CDR1 is KGHDR, CDR2 SFDVKD. With 4 bases removed from V and 3 bases from J, the gap between germline ends came to 15 bases. This CDR3 is CATSDEQGGNYNEQFF. The CDR3 DNA follows: TGTGCCACCAGTGACGAACAGGGAGGGAACTACAATGAGCAGTTCTTC.

The chain joins TRBV2 to TRBJ2-1; 8 nucleotides match TRBD2. The CDR3 is 18 amino acids. Germline-derived CDR1 and CDR2 are SNHLY and FYNNEI. The J segment lost 6 bases and the V segment lost 2 bases, leaving 15 bases of the junction unmatched. CDR3 sequence (DNA): TGTGCCAGCAGTGAACTTTCTTTGGCGGCGGGGGGAGGCAATGAGCAGTTCTTC. Its protein product is CASSELSLAAGGGNEQFF.

This clone was seen more than once but under ten times. The chain couples TRBV2 to TRBJ1-1; maybe TRBD1 (5 bases). CDR3 length: 14 amino acids. CDR1 is SNHLY, CDR2 FYNNEI, per germline. V was shortened by 6 bases and J by 1 base, with 12 bases between the two germline ends. The CDR3 protein is CASRDTRWNTEAFF. Written as DNA, the CDR3 is TGTGCCAGCAGGGACACCCGGTGGAACACTGAAGCTTTCTTT.

V gene TRBV6-5 combines with J gene TRBJ2-1, with TRBD2 as a possible D gene (5 bases). This CDR3 comprises 14 residues. With 4 bases removed from V and 10 bases from J, the gap between germline ends came to 17 bases. Germline V gene sequence: CDR1 MNHEY, CDR2 SVGAGI. The chain's CDR3 is CASSSDLWNPEQFF. The CDR3 coding sequence is TGTGCCAGCAGTTCGGACTTATGGAACCCCGAGCAGTTCTTC.

This sequence joins TRBV10-3 and TRBJ2-6; 9 positions agree with TRBD1. The CDR3 extends over 16 amino acids. The ends lost 6 bases at V and 3 bases at J; junction bases unmatched: 6. In germline, CDR1 is ENHRY, CDR2 SYGVKD. CDR3 in DNA: TGTGCCATCAGGCCGGGACAGGGTGGTGGGGCCAACGTCCTGACTTTC. Protein: CAIRPGQGGGANVLTF.

The chain combines TRBV5-5 with TRBJ1-6, with D maybe TRBD1 (5 bases). V lost 3 bases, J lost 0 bases, and 13 bases lay in between. Germline lookup yields CDR1 SGHKS and CDR2 YYEKEE (reference sequence). This CDR3 is built from 17 residues. DNA of the CDR3: TGTGCCAGCAGCTCCGGGACTCTCAGCTCCTATAATTCACCCCTCCACTTT. Its protein is CASSSGTLSSYNSPLHF.

V gene TRBV19 combines with J gene TRBJ2-2; D ambiguous. The CDR3 is 12 residues long. V lost 6 bases to trimming and J lost 1 base, with 3 bases between them. Germline CDR1 LNHDA, CDR2 SQIVND (reference sequence). CDR3 amino acids: CASSQNTGELFF. The CDR3 DNA reads TGTGCCAGTAGCCAGAACACCGGGGAGCTGTTTTTT.

This sequence joins TRBV11-1 and TRBJ2-7; D is unresolved. V lost 6 bases and J lost 6, with 21 bases in between. CDR1 and CDR2 (germline): SGHAT, FQDESV (reference sequence). The CDR3 extends over 15 amino acids. CDR3 sequence: CASRTVERDSGEQYF. CDR3 sequence (DNA): TGTGCCAGCAGGACGGTAGAACGAGATTCGGGCGAGCAGTACTTC.

The chain is built from TRBV6-5 and TRBJ2-2; 9 nucleotides agree with TRBD1. Germline V lookup: CDR1 MNHEY, CDR2 SVGAGI. This CDR3 comprises 13 residues. The V segment lost 8 bases and the J segment 5 bases; nucleotides outside the gene matches: 3. The CDR3 bases are TGTGCCAGCGGGACAGGGAGGACCGGGGAGCTGTTTTTT. As protein: CASGTGRTGELFF.

The chain is built from TRBV27 and TRBJ2-1, with D tentatively TRBD1 (6 bases). Germline assignment: CDR1 MNHEY and CDR2 SMNVEV (reference sequence). Trimming took off 6 bases at V and 10 bases at J, with 16 bases between the two ends. The CDR3 consists of 13 residues. CDR3 coding DNA: TGTGCCAGCAGCTCAACAGGGCGGCGAGAGCAGTTCTTC. Its translation is CASSSTGRREQFF.

In this sample, this clone turned up a few times. The chain combines TRBV27 with TRBJ1-2; the match to TRBD1 covers 8 bases. With 0 bases clipped from V and 3 bases from J, the junction kept 6 bases outside the gene matches. Germline loops: CDR1 MNHEY, CDR2 SMNVEV (reference sequence). This CDR3 is 16 amino acids long. The CDR3 loop reads CASSLSGTGFDYGYTF. The CDR3 nucleotides read TGTGCCAGCAGTTTATCTGGGACAGGATTTGACTATGGCTACACCTTC.

The chain combines TRBV6-5 with TRBJ1-6; D might be TRBD1 (5 bases). V was trimmed by 4 bases and J by 8 bases, leaving 15 bases between them. The CDR3 extends over 15 amino acids. Germline V gene sequence: CDR1 MNHEY, CDR2 SVGAGI. The CDR3 is CASSSRRGGDSPLHF. CDR3 sequence (DNA): TGTGCCAGCAGTTCCCGGAGGGGCGGCGATTCACCCCTCCACTTT.

This chain connects TRBV5-1 to TRBJ1-1, with D possibly being TRBD1 (6 bases). The germline V gene encodes CDR1 SGHRS and CDR2 YFSETQ. The V end lost 6 bases, the J end lost 6 bases, and 18 bases lay between the germline ends. The CDR3 length is 14 residues. The CDR3 loop reads CASTPRGGFPEAFF. The CDR3 DNA reads TGCGCCAGCACCCCACGGGGGGGCTTCCCTGAAGCTTTCTTT.

The chain combines TRBV28 with TRBJ2-5, with 7 bases identical to TRBD2. Per the germline V gene, CDR1 is MDHEN and CDR2 is SYDVKM. This CDR3 contains 15 residues. Trimming cost V 5 bases and J 3 bases; bases outside gene matches: 9. CDR3 DNA: TGTGCCAGCAGTACCGGGGGTGCGGGAGAAGAGACCCAGTACTTC. Its protein is CASSTGGAGEETQYF.

The chain carries TRBV7-8 and TRBJ2-7; 10 bases are a match to TRBD1. CDR3 size: 14 residues. J gave up 3 bases and V 3 bases, and 2 bases lay outside the gene matches. Germline values: CDR1 SGHVS, CDR2 FQNEAQ. The CDR3, as DNA: TGTGCCAGCAGCTTGGGACAGGGGATCTACGAGCAGTACTTC. This sequence encodes CASSLGQGIYEQYF.

The chain recombines TRBV6-5 with TRBJ1-3; D remains ambiguous. The germline V gene encodes CDR1 MNHEY and CDR2 SVGAGI. The CDR3 has 16 amino acids. V gave up 0 bases and J gave up 2 bases, with 11 bases separating them. CDR3: CASSYSSRVPGNTIYF. CDR3 bases: TGTGCCAGCAGTTACTCGTCTCGGGTCCCTGGAAACACCATATATTTT.

The V and J genes are TRBV30 and TRBJ2-3; 14 bases match TRBD2. Germline lookup yields CDR1 GTSNPN and CDR2 SVGIG (reference sequence). V shed 7 bases, J shed 6 bases, and the junction held 12 bases outside the gene matches. This CDR3 is 16 amino acids long. CDR3 amino acids: CAYQPGTSGGGDTQYF. The DNA for the CDR3 is TGTGCCTACCAACCCGGGACTAGCGGGGGCGGGGATACGCAGTATTTT. Variable domain in full (rest from reference TRBV30 and TRBJ2-3): SQTIHQWPATLVQPVGSPLSLECTVEGTSNPNLYWYRQAAGRGLQLLFYSVGIGQISSEVPQNLSASRPQDRQFILSSKKLLLSDSGFYLCAYQPGTSGGGDTQYFGPGTRLTVL.

The chain joins TRBV28 to TRBJ1-5; TRBD1 matches at 7 bases. Germline assignment: CDR1 MDHEN and CDR2 SYDVKM. The CDR3 has 15 residues. J was trimmed by 3 bases and V by 3 bases; bases with no gene match: 5. This CDR3 reads CASSLGQLPNQPQHF. The CDR3 DNA sequence: TGTGCCAGCAGTTTGGGACAGCTCCCCAATCAGCCCCAGCATTTT.

This clone appeared once. The V call is TRBV27, the J call TRBJ2-1, with 7 bases lining up with TRBD2. V shed 5 bases, J shed 12 bases, and the junction held 7 bases outside the gene matches. CDR1 MNHEY and CDR2 SMNVEV come from the germline V gene (reference sequence). CDR3 size: 12 residues. CDR3 nucleotide sequence: TGTGCCAGCAGTCTCTTGGGCGGGGGGCAGTTCTTC. It is translated as CASSLLGGGQFF.